The 13 T cell receptor beta chains below all came from one sample that was sequenced in a study of T-cell reconstitution after alpha-beta-depleted transplantation in children. Construction of the TCRbeta library involved unique molecular identifiers. TCRdb independently ran MiXCR on the PCR reads; one entry per CDR3 protein. Among 700,000 to 850,000 distinct CDR3 sequences listed, approximately 15% were seen once. The sample consisted of PBMCs, mostly from graft donor cells, taken 360 days after TCRalphabeta/CD19-depleted stem cell transplant. Source of these receptors: a male patient younger than 18 who had a stem cell transplant for acute lymphoblastic leukemia, so the T cells may come from the graft donor.

The chain joins TRBV12-3 or TRBV12-4 to TRBJ1-2, with D possibly matching TRBD1 (5 bases). The V and J ends lost 3 bases and 7 bases respectively, with 12 bases between them. The CDR3 length is 13 residues. The CDR3 spells CASSFDRKPGYTF. CDR3 in DNA: TGTGCCAGCAGTTTCGACAGAAAACCTGGCTACACCTTC.

At least ten counts were recorded for this clonotype. This chain links TRBV27 with TRBJ2-5, with D uncertain. CDR1 is MNHEY and CDR2 is SMNVEV in the germline V gene (reference sequence). The CDR3 is made up of 13 amino acids. V was clipped by 4 bases and J by 4 bases, with 10 bases between them. In DNA form, the CDR3 reads TGTGCCAGCAGTTCGCGAGACCCAGAGACCCAGTACTTC. Amino acid sequence: CASSSRDPETQYF.

This clonotype was seen only a few times. This rearrangement joins TRBV5-1 to TRBJ2-7; 7 positions match TRBD1. V was pared by 1 base and J by 6 bases, with 13 bases of the junction left unmatched. The CDR3 has 16 amino acids. Germline CDR1 is SGHRS and CDR2 is YFSETQ. CDR3 protein: CASSLFSTGSFGEQYF. DNA for the CDR3: TGCGCCAGCAGCTTGTTTTCGACAGGGTCGTTTGGCGAGCAGTACTTC.

The gene calls are TRBV9 and TRBJ2-4; 11 nucleotides align to TRBD2. The germline V gene has CDR1 SGDLS and CDR2 YYNGEE. The CDR3 has 16 amino acids. J gave up 7 bases and V 0 bases, and 6 bases lay outside the gene matches. CDR3 DNA: TGTGCCAGCAGCGTAGGGGAACTAGCGGGGGTCAACATTCAGTACTTC. Protein: CASSVGELAGVNIQYF.

The CDR3 nucleotides are TGCAGTGCTAGAGGGGCCGGACGGCGGAATCAGCCCCAGCATTTT. It specifies CSARGAGRRNQPQHF. The chain links TRBV20-1 to TRBJ1-5; D gene unclear. CDR3 size: 15 residues. Germline V gene data show CDR1 as DFQATT and CDR2 as SNEGSKA (reference sequence). V lost 1 base, J lost 4 bases, and 14 bases lay in between.

This clonotype was picked up a small number of times. The J gene is TRBJ2-1, the V gene TRBV7-8, with 9 bases aligning to TRBD2. The CDR3 is 13 residues long. The trim removed 10 bases at V and 4 bases at J, leaving 5 bases unmatched. Germline V gene data show CDR1 as SGHVS and CDR2 as FQNEAQ. The CDR3 is CAIETSGYNEQFF. The DNA of the CDR3 is TGTGCCATCGAGACTAGCGGTTACAATGAGCAGTTCTTC.

This clonotype occurred a few times. V usage is TRBV11-2 and J usage is TRBJ2-3; D possibly uses TRBD1 or TRBD2 (6 bases each). V lost 2 bases and J 0 bases, leaving 12 bases between the germline ends. The CDR3 has 16 amino acids. The V gene's germline CDR1 is SGHAT and CDR2 FQNNGV. For the CDR3, the DNA is TGTGCCAGCAGCTTAATTGGGGGGCTTAGCACAGATACGCAGTATTTT. It specifies CASSLIGGLSTDTQYF.

V is TRBV7-9 and J is TRBJ1-2; D gene unclear. Germline loops: CDR1 SEHNR, CDR2 FQNEAQ (reference sequence). This CDR3 is built from 15 residues. Trimming removed 5 bases from V and 2 bases from J, with 15 bases in between. CDR3 in amino acids: CASSRAEALNYGYTF. CDR3 bases: TGTGCCAGCAGCCGGGCGGAGGCGCTGAACTATGGCTACACCTTC. Filled out from reference TRBV7-9 and TRBJ1-2, the complete variable domain reads DTGVSQNPRHKITKRGQNVTFRCDPISEHNRLYWYRQTLGQGPEFLTYFQNEAQLEKSRLLSDRFSAERPKGSFSTLEIQRTEQGDSAMYLCASSRAEALNYGYTFGSGTRLTVV.

This clonotype was found a few times. This chain uses TRBV11-2 with TRBJ1-3, with D tentatively TRBD1 (6 bases). In germline, CDR1 is SGHAT, CDR2 FQNNGV. The CDR3 has 16 amino acids. Trimming shortened V by 4 bases and J by 4 bases, and 17 bases separated the two germline ends. CDR3 loop: CASSSPQGSRGNTIYF. The CDR3 region has the DNA TGTGCCAGCAGCTCTCCCCAGGGGTCGCGGGGAAACACCATATATTTT.

The chain is built from TRBV12-3 or TRBV12-4 and TRBJ2-1; 10 nucleotides line up with TRBD2. The CDR3 totals 16 residues. Losses at the gene ends were 0 bases for V and 2 bases for J; bases not matched to a gene: 1. CDR3 DNA sequence: TGTGCCAGCAGTTTAGCCGGGACTAGCGCCTACAATGAGCAGTTCTTC. Translated: CASSLAGTSAYNEQFF.

The chain couples TRBV20-1 to TRBJ1-2; the D is unclear. V was cut by 1 base and J by 10 bases, with 10 bases left in between. CDR3 length: 11 residues. The germline gives CDR1 DFQATT, CDR2 SNEGSKA (reference sequence). The CDR3 protein is CSARGRATYTF. In DNA, the CDR3 is TGCAGTGCTAGAGGGAGGGCAACCTACACCTTC.

The chain uses TRBV10-3 and TRBJ2-7; 12 nucleotides agree with TRBD2. The V gene end was trimmed by 6 bases and the J gene end by 5 bases; junction bases not matched to a gene: 8. In germline, CDR1 is ENHRY, CDR2 SYGVKD. The CDR3 spans 15 residues. CDR3 bases: TGTGCCATCAGGGCGCTAGCGGGAGGGGTAAACGAGCAGTACTTC. Protein product: CAIRALAGGVNEQYF.

The table lists this clonotype with many counts. The rearrangement joins TRBV7-9 to TRBJ2-7; 8 bases match TRBD1. Germline CDR1 and CDR2: SEHNR and FQNEAQ (reference sequence). This CDR3 region has 15 residues. J lost 3 bases, V lost 5 bases, and 9 bases had no gene match. The CDR3 is CASSPRTGIIYEQYF. The CDR3 region has the DNA TGTGCCAGCAGCCCCAGGACAGGGATTATCTACGAGCAGTACTTC.